Below, 16 T cell receptor beta chains from the same sample are listed, as sequenced in a study of shared clonotypes between healthy human individuals. Terminally differentiated effector memory CD45RA+ cells were left out of the naive CD8 fraction, which was CD45RO-negative and positively selected for CCR7. The method was immunoSEQ multiplex PCR; TCRdb's version includes in-frame clones alone and lacks a portion of them. In the table there are roughly 850,000 clones, approximately 96% of which are singletons. The sequencing sample was made of naive CD8+ T cells sorted from blood. The source is a man aged 30 to 39 in good health.

The chain recombines TRBV5-1 with TRBJ2-7, with a weak D call TRBD2 (6 bases). The CDR3 contains 14 residues. Germline assignment: CDR1 SGHRS and CDR2 YFSETQ. Trimming removed 4 bases from V and 2 bases from J, with 13 bases in between. The CDR3 is CASSPGDGPYEQYF. In DNA, the CDR3 is TGCGCCAGCAGCCCGGGGGACGGGCCCTACGAGCAGTACTTC.

V is TRBV5-4 and J is TRBJ2-7; 8 positions agree with TRBD1. The CDR3 consists of 15 residues. Per germline, CDR1 SGHNT and CDR2 YYREEE (reference sequence). The trim removed 0 bases at V and 2 bases at J, leaving 4 bases unmatched. CDR3 loop: CASSLEGTGTYEQYF. In nucleotides, the CDR3 is TGTGCCAGCAGCTTGGAGGGGACAGGTACCTACGAGCAGTACTTC. Full variable domain (rest looked up from reference TRBV5-4 and TRBJ2-7): ETGVTQSPTHLIKTRGQQVTLRCSSQSGHNTVSWYQQALGQGPQFIFQYYREEENGRGNFPPRFSGLQFPNYSSELNVNALELDDSALYLCASSLEGTGTYEQYFGPGTRLTVT.

V usage is TRBV28 and J usage is TRBJ2-3, with TRBD1 as a possible D gene (6 bases). Germline CDR1 is MDHEN and CDR2 is SYDVKM. V gave up 3 bases and J gave up 2 bases, with 15 bases separating them. This CDR3 comprises 16 residues. The CDR3 sequence is CASSFPRTGYTDTQYF. The CDR3 DNA reads TGTGCCAGCAGTTTCCCCAGAACAGGGTACACAGATACGCAGTATTTT.

In its sample, this clone was seen a few times. The genes are TRBV5-8 and TRBJ2-4; the D gene is possibly TRBD2 (5 bases). The ends were cut back, 4 bases at V and 9 bases at J, with 17 bases in the middle. CDR1 and CDR2 from the germline V gene are SGHTS and YDEGEE. CDR3 length equals 14 residues. In DNA form, the CDR3 reads TGTGCCAGCAGCCGACTATCCCCCTCGGGCATTCAGTACTTC. Translated: CASSRLSPSGIQYF.

The chain carries TRBV11-2 and TRBJ2-5, with TRBD2 matching 7 bases. This CDR3 contains 16 residues. Trimming removed 5 bases from V and 0 bases from J; junction bases left unmatched: 9. In germline, CDR1 is SGHAT, CDR2 FQNNGV. The CDR3 reads CASSPSSGKYQETQYF. The CDR3 DNA is TGTGCCAGCAGCCCCTCTAGCGGAAAGTACCAAGAGACCCAGTACTTC.

The chain recombines TRBV2 with TRBJ2-7, with 8 bases that match TRBD2. This CDR3 has 16 residues. In germline, CDR1 is SNHLY, CDR2 FYNNEI. The ends lost 3 bases at V and 0 bases at J; junction bases unmatched: 7. CDR3 in amino acids: CASSETIAGSSYEQYF. The CDR3 region has the DNA TGTGCCAGCAGTGAGACCATAGCGGGGAGCTCCTACGAGCAGTACTTC.

To note about this clone: Additional DNA sequences in this sample encode the identical CDR3. The chain has TRBV11-3 and TRBJ2-1; D perhaps matches TRBD1 (5 bases). The germline V gene encodes CDR1 SGHNT and CDR2 YENEEA. This CDR3 contains 12 residues. V was shortened by 3 bases and J by 7 bases, with 7 bases between the two germline ends. CDR3 sequence: CASSLGPNEQFF. The CDR3 DNA is TGTGCCAGCAGCTTGGGGCCAAATGAGCAGTTCTTC.

The chain joins TRBV10-1 to TRBJ2-7; D is unresolved. CDR3 length equals 17 residues. Trimming shortened V by 0 bases and J by 2 bases, and 17 bases separated the two germline ends. The germline V gene has CDR1 WNHNN and CDR2 SYGVQD (reference sequence). DNA for the CDR3: TGCGCCAGCAGTGAGTCGACTCAAGGCCAGTACCCCTACGAGCAGTACTTC. Amino acid sequence: CASSESTQGQYPYEQYF.

This clone was seen only once. V is TRBV7-3 and J is TRBJ2-2; maybe TRBD2 (6 bases). Germline V CDR1 and CDR2: SGHTA, FQGTGA. The length of the CDR3 is 16 residues. V lost 2 bases, J lost 4 bases, and 14 bases lay in between. Here the CDR3 reads CASSLDGGNPTGELFF. The CDR3 coding sequence is TGTGCCAGCAGCTTAGATGGCGGGAACCCCACCGGGGAGCTGTTTTTT.

V is TRBV11-3 and J is TRBJ1-1; D call uncertain. CDR3 length: 13 residues. The germline V gene has CDR1 SGHNT and CDR2 YENEEA. The V end was cut by 2 bases, the J end by 7 bases, with 11 bases between. Here the CDR3 reads CASSLSTLDEAFF. CDR3 sequence (DNA): TGTGCCAGCAGCTTATCAACCTTAGATGAAGCTTTCTTT.

The rearrangement links TRBV12-1 to TRBJ2-7; the D segment call TRBD1 is taken from the table without a DNA check. TRBV12-1 is designated a pseudogene. CDR3 length: 16 amino acids. CDR3 DNA sequence: TGTGCCAGCAGTCACGCCCGGGACAGGGAGGGATACGAGCAGTACTTC. Its protein is CASSHARDREGYEQYF.

The gene calls are TRBV19 and TRBJ2-7, with 8 bases lining up with TRBD2. CDR3 length: 15 residues. Germline V CDR1 and CDR2: LNHDA, SQIVND (reference sequence). V lost 5 bases, J lost 1 base, and 7 bases stayed unmatched. CDR3: CASSATSAKSYEQYF. The CDR3 bases are TGTGCCAGTAGTGCGACTAGCGCGAAGTCCTACGAGCAGTACTTC.

This rearrangement joins TRBV4-1 to TRBJ2-7, with 9 bases identical to TRBD2. The V segment lost 1 base and the J segment 3 bases; nucleotides outside the gene matches: 10. The CDR3 has 17 amino acids. Germline V gene lookup returns CDR1 MGHRA and CDR2 YSYEKL. CDR3 sequence: CASSQAFLTSGLYEQYF. CDR3 bases: TGCGCCAGCAGCCAAGCATTCCTGACTAGCGGACTCTACGAGCAGTACTTC.

V gene TRBV7-8 combines with J gene TRBJ2-1; 9 nucleotides line up with TRBD2. With V trimmed by 1 base and J by 5 bases, 3 bases remained unmatched. Germline-derived CDR1 and CDR2 are SGHVS and FQNEAQ. The CDR3 extends over 15 amino acids. The CDR3 reads CASSLGGLANNEQFF. CDR3 in DNA: TGTGCCAGCAGCTTAGGGGGACTAGCAAACAATGAGCAGTTCTTC.

This clone has only one observation. V and J are TRBV27 and TRBJ1-5; no clear D gene. Trimming removed 0 bases at V and 6 bases at J, with 15 bases between. CDR1 and CDR2 from the germline V gene are MNHEY and SMNVEV (reference sequence). CDR3 length equals 16 residues. The CDR3 coding sequence is TGTGCCAGCAGTTTATCGTCCCCTCTGGGCCCTCAGCCCCAGCATTTT. Protein sequence: CASSLSSPLGPQPQHF.

The rearrangement links TRBV29-1 to TRBJ2-3; 7 bases fit TRBD2. V shed 6 bases, J shed 2 bases, and the junction held 5 bases outside the gene matches. This CDR3 has 13 residues. Germline CDR1 SQVTM, CDR2 ANQGSEA. CDR3 loop: CSVILANTDTQYF. In nucleotides, the CDR3 is TGCAGCGTAATACTAGCGAACACAGATACGCAGTATTTT.